The 8 T cell receptor beta chains reported below all come from one sample, sequenced in a study of T cell changes during pregnancy in multiple sclerosis (dated by TCRdb to the late 2010s). The library was made by the immunoSEQ multiplex PCR assay. Imported from immuneACCESS, the table was reduced by TCRdb to in-frame sequences with V and J called. These copies leave out some clones; in studies compared against another copy, an unresolved V gene accounts for under half, and the cause of the remainder is not known. This sample is represented by 25,000 to 35,000 clones; 75% to 95% of them were singletons. Clones ranked in the top ten supply 5% to 8% of the sample. Source: CD8+ T cells from peripheral blood mononuclear cells, taken before pregnancy. Receptor source: a female donor with multiple sclerosis, enrolled in a pregnancy study.

This chain joins TRBV7-9 and TRBJ2-1; 9 bases are a match to TRBD1. The CDR3 has 15 amino acids. V was pared by 5 bases and J by 3 bases, with 5 bases of the junction left unmatched. Per the germline V gene, CDR1 is SEHNR and CDR2 is FQNEAQ (reference sequence). This chain's CDR3 is CASSRTGAGYNEQFF. CDR3 DNA: TGTGCCAGCAGCCGGACAGGGGCGGGCTACAATGAGCAGTTCTTC.

The chain uses TRBV7-9 and TRBJ2-2, with 7 bases matching TRBD2. The CDR3 has 14 amino acids. Trimming at V came to 8 bases and at J to 4 bases, leaving 7 bases not matched to a gene. CDR1 is SEHNR, CDR2 FQNEAQ, per germline (reference sequence). The CDR3 sequence: CASDAGVSTGELFF. CDR3 sequence (DNA): TGTGCCAGCGACGCGGGAGTCAGCACCGGGGAGCTGTTTTTT.

The chain combines TRBV10-2 with TRBJ2-2; tentatively, D is TRBD2 (6 bases). The germline V and J ends were trimmed by 8 bases and 10 bases, with 20 bases remaining between them. Looked up from germline, CDR1 is WSHSY and CDR2 is SAAADI. This CDR3 has 14 amino acids. The CDR3 nucleotides read TGCGCCAGCGGTTCCCAGGGACTCCCTATGGAGCTGTTTTTT. Translation gives CASGSQGLPMELFF.

This clone appeared once. V and J are TRBV5-1 and TRBJ1-1; D is perhaps TRBD1 (6 bases). V was clipped by 3 bases and J by 6 bases, with 9 bases between them. The CDR3 has 12 amino acids. The germline V gene has CDR1 SGHRS and CDR2 YFSETQ. The CDR3 reads CASSSRGAEAFF. CDR3 nucleotides: TGCGCCAGCAGCTCCAGGGGAGCTGAAGCTTTCTTT.

The genes are TRBV28 and TRBJ1-5; no clear D. Trimming cost V 2 bases and J 7 bases, with 15 bases left between them. Germline V gene data show CDR1 as MDHEN and CDR2 as SYDVKM. This CDR3 contains 15 residues. CDR3 region: CASSLGSGDWQPQHF. In nucleotides, the CDR3 is TGTGCCAGCAGTTTAGGTTCCGGGGATTGGCAGCCCCAGCATTTT.

The CDR3 protein is CASSYSGVLYNEQFF. The DNA of the CDR3 is TGTGCCAGCAGTTATAGCGGTGTCCTCTACAATGAGCAGTTCTTC. The V gene is TRBV7-9, the J gene TRBJ2-1; TRBD2 might be the D (6 bases). Germline V gene lookup returns CDR1 SEHNR and CDR2 FQNEAQ (reference sequence). CDR3 length equals 15 residues. Trimming removed 6 bases from V and 3 bases from J, with 15 bases in between.

The gene calls are TRBV27 and TRBJ2-7, with 14 bases fitting TRBD2. Germline assignment: CDR1 MNHEY and CDR2 SMNVEV (reference sequence). Trimming cost V 5 bases and J 5 bases; bases outside gene matches: 5. The CDR3 runs 15 residues. CDR3 amino acids: CASSLGGLAGDEQYF. The CDR3 bases are TGTGCCAGCAGTCTGGGGGGACTAGCGGGAGACGAGCAGTACTTC.

The genes are TRBV5-1 and TRBJ2-1, with TRBD2 matching over 7 bases. Germline V gene lookup returns CDR1 SGHRS and CDR2 YFSETQ. This CDR3 has 17 residues. V lost 1 base and J lost 3; bases outside the gene matches: 10. The CDR3 nucleotides are TGCGCCAGCAGCTTGAAAGAAGCGGGACTAAGCTACAATGAGCAGTTCTTC. Translation gives CASSLKEAGLSYNEQFF.